One and the same sample provided the 5 T cell receptor beta chains below, sequenced in a study of cytomegalovirus exposure and HLA in healthy donors. A multiplex PCR was run with 60 Vbeta primers and 13 Jbeta primers. Some clones are missing from TCRdb's copy, which holds only in-frame ones; the method was immunoSEQ multiplex PCR. This table holds some 70,000 clones, over 60% found once. Sequenced input: PBMCs. The receptors here all came from a woman aged 50 to 65 in good health and CMV-seronegative.

The chain is built from TRBV6-5 and TRBJ2-1, with D possibly matching TRBD1 (5 bases). The V gene's germline CDR1 is MNHEY and CDR2 SVGAGI. The V end was cut by 4 bases, the J end by 8 bases, with 18 bases between. This CDR3 region has 15 residues. The CDR3 DNA reads TGTGCCAGCAGTTTCGCAGGGTTATTGTCCGATGAGCAGTTCTTC. It is translated as CASSFAGLLSDEQFF.

The genes are TRBV7-2 and TRBJ1-5; D unclear. This CDR3 is built from 13 residues. Germline CDR1 SGHTA, CDR2 FQGNSA. V lost 1 base, J lost 6 bases, and 7 bases lay in between. As DNA, the CDR3 is TGTGCCAGCAGCTTAGATGGCGGTCAGCCCCAGCATTTT. This gives the protein CASSLDGGQPQHF.

This chain links TRBV6-6 with TRBJ2-3; a possible D gene is TRBD2 (6 bases). Germline values: CDR1 MNHNY, CDR2 SVGAGI (reference sequence). V was clipped by 5 bases and J by 1 base, with 16 bases between them. The CDR3 consists of 16 residues. CDR3 in amino acids: CASSDYSSVGTDTQYF. In DNA, the CDR3 is TGTGCCAGCAGTGACTACTCTAGCGTTGGCACAGATACGCAGTATTTT.

The V call is TRBV5-1, the J call TRBJ1-2, with 8 bases fitting TRBD1. CDR3 length: 15 amino acids. Germline V gives CDR1 SGHRS, CDR2 YFSETQ. Germline trimming cut 3 bases from V and 1 base from J; bases unmatched to any gene: 5. The CDR3 DNA sequence: TGCGCCAGCAGCTACGGACAGGGTCATAACTATGGCTACACCTTC. It specifies CASSYGQGHNYGYTF.

The chain employs TRBV29-1 and TRBJ2-3; TRBD1 matches 7 bases. The junction had 10 bases not matched to a gene; V was cut back by 6 bases and J by 4 bases. This CDR3 contains 14 residues. Germline values: CDR1 SQVTM, CDR2 ANQGSEA. CDR3 nucleotides: TGCAGCGTCCTCCGGGACAGTAACGCAGATACGCAGTATTTT. This sequence encodes CSVLRDSNADTQYF.